This T cell receptor (beta chain) was observed in a study of spatial heterogeneity in lung cancer (dated by TCRdb to the late 2010s). Context from the whole study: Beta-chain transcripts were consistently detected in greater numbers than alpha-chain transcripts, which likely reflected higher beta-chain transcript abundance. Nonsynonymous mutation counts, determined by whole-exome sequencing of tumor tissue, were related to features of the TCR repertoire. In the raw uncorrected reads, each unique combination of TCR and UMI appeared more than ten times on average. At surgery, both alpha and beta chains were TCR-sequenced in some 220 tumor regions, 63 to 65 matched nontumor lung samples and around 50 PBMC samples. In non-small cell lung cancer, the study quantitatively compared TCR alpha and beta repertoires across several tumor regions, matched nontumor lung, and blood. Overall study results and their limits: Ubiquitous expanded tumor TCRs were detected in blood more often at tumor resection than at routine follow-up. Additional single-cell paired TCR alpha and beta sequencing was considered necessary to confirm, at a functional level, the hypothesis that regional TCRs recognize regional mutations.

This clonotype was picked up many times. Its antigen remains unidentified. Nothing much larger sits one base from this clone, and base qualities are not available. The sample's time point, from its label and the paper: sample taken at primary tumor resection. The donors were 65 to 85 patients from the lung TRACERx cohort who had early-stage, untreated non-small cell lung cancer. For TCR sequencing, whole RNA was extracted from tumor and nontumor lung tissue, or from cryopreserved PBMC samples, and no cell sorting was done. Patients were selected for TCR sequencing only if sufficient RNA was available from at least two tumor regions. The receptor library was made with 5' RACE. Sequenced using a NextSeq 500. To allow correction of PCR and sequencing errors, the TCR library protocol tagged every TCR cDNA molecule with a unique molecular identifier. In the source study's methods: TCR identification, UMI-based error correction and CDR3 extraction were performed with Decombinator tools. Expanded TCRs were defined as those above a frequency of 2 per 1,000, corresponding to the top 1% of the tumor frequency distribution. Each repertoire was subsampled 100 times to 5,000 TCRs, after which Renyi diversity was computed with the R vegan package. CDR3 similarity networks were built from amino acid triplet string-kernel similarity, connecting CDR3s with pairwise similarity above 0.82. TCRdb reprocessed the public reads (quality trimming at Q25 with fastp, clone calling with MiXCR) and kept in-frame beta chains. Each entry is one CDR3 protein sequence, shown with its most common DNA and genes. V and J calls and clone size were set by TCRdb, not the authors. The sample yields about 20,000 distinct CDR3 sequences; 5.8% were counted once. The top ten constitute around a third of the sample.

The TCR comes from a male donor with early-stage non-small cell lung cancer. The sample consisted of PBMCs, taken at surgery.

The DNA reads as follows: TGTGCCGGCTCGGGACTACGCTGGGGGAACACTGAAGCTTTCTTT. Translated, it reads CAGSGLRWGNTEAFF. The chain was built from TRBV24-1 and TRBJ1-1; matching of 5 bases hints at TRBD1 as the D gene. Sequences KGHDR (CDR1) and SFDVKD (CDR2) are obtained from the germline V gene. The germline ends are 20 bases apart after V is trimmed by 12 bases and J by 1 base. The CDR3 goes from the cysteine to the phenylalanine over 15 residues. The CDR3 DNA has 45 bases and is translated from base 1.